This T cell receptor (beta chain) emerged from a study of blood T cells in healthy people across ages. V lost 3 bases, J lost 2 bases, and 14 bases lay in between. Germline V lookup: CDR1 SGHDT, CDR2 YYEEEE. This CDR3 is 15 amino acids long. Primers used in a second PCR of roughly 6 to 12 cycles were a sample-barcoded 5' primer and a J-beta primer mix. Samples each returned at least 3 million CDR3-containing paired-end reads. TCRdb recomputed calls from the 5' RACE reads with MiXCR, one row per CDR3 protein. The sample has 540,000 or so distinct CDR3 sequences, 27% seen once; the top ten hold around a sixth.

The rearrangement joins TRBV5-6 to TRBJ1-2, with D possibly TRBD1 on 6 matching bases. This TCR was sampled from a woman aged 65 to 85 in good health. The sequenced sample was blood. The CDR3 reads CASSYRRDTNYGYTF. For the CDR3, the DNA is TGTGCCAGCAGCTACCGCCGGGACACCAACTATGGCTACACCTTC.